The sequence of this T cell receptor beta chain was determined in a study of PD-1 blockade in mismatch repair-deficient tumors. TCR sequencing covered a few patients who responded to pembrolizumab. Here immunoSEQ multiplex PCR was the method, and the copy in TCRdb shows in-frame clones only, minus some. The table lists roughly 120,000 clones, about three quarters of them singletons. The source material was peripheral blood, sampled about 60 weeks after starting pembrolizumab. The receptor comes from an adult with mismatch repair-deficient cancer.

CDR3: CASSLGGPSSSPLHF. CDR3 DNA sequence: TGTGCCAGCAGTTTGGGGGGGCCATCATCTTCACCCCTCCACTTT. The chain is built from TRBV6-5 and TRBJ1-6, with D tentatively TRBD1 (6 bases). Per germline, CDR1 MNHEY and CDR2 SVGAGI. The CDR3 has 15 amino acids. V was trimmed by 4 bases and J by 9 bases, leaving 16 bases between them.